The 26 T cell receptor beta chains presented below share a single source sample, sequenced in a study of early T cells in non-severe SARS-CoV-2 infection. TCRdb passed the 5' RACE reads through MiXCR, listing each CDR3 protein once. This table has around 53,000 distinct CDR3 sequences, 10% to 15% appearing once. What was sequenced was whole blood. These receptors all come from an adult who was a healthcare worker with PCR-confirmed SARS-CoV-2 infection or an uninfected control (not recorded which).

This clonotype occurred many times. CDR3 nucleotide sequence: TGTGCCAGCTCACCCCCCGAAGGCGAGCAGTACTTC. Protein: CASSPPEGEQYF. The chain links TRBV18 to TRBJ2-7, with D unresolved. This CDR3 is built from 12 residues. CDR1 is KGHSH and CDR2 is LQKENI in the germline V gene. V lost 3 bases to trimming and J lost 6 bases, with 9 bases between them. The full variable domain, completed using reference TRBV18 and TRBJ2-7, is NAGVMQNPRHLVRRRGQEARLRCSPMKGHSHVYWYRQLPEEGLKFMVYLQKENIIDESGMPKERFSAEFPKEGPSILRIQQVVRGDSAAYFCASSPPEGEQYFGPGTRLTVT.

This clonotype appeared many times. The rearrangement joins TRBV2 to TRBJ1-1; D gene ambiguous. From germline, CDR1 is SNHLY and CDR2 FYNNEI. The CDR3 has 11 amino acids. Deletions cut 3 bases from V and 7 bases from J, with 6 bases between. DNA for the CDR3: TGTGCCAGCAGTGAGAATAGTGAAGCTTTCTTT. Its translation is CASSENSEAFF.

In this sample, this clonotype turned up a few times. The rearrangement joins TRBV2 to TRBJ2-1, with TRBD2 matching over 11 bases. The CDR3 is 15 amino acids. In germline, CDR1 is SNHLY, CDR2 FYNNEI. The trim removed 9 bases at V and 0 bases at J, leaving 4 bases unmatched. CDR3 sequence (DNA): TGTGCCAGTGGGACTAGCGGTAGCTCCTACAATGAGCAGTTCTTC. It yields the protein CASGTSGSSYNEQFF.

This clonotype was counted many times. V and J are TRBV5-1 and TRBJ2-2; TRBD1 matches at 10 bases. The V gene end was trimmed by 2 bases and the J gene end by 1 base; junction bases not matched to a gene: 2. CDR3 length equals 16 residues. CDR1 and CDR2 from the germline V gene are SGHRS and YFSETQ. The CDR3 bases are TGCGCCAGCAGCTTCGACAGGGGGCGGAACACCGGGGAGCTGTTTTTT. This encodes CASSFDRGRNTGELFF. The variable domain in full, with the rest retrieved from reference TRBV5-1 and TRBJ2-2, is KAGVTQTPRYLIKTRGQQVTLSCSPISGHRSVSWYQQTPGQGLQFLFEYFSETQRNKGNFPGRFSGRQFSNSRSEMNVSTLELGDSALYLCASSFDRGRNTGELFFGEGSRLTVL.

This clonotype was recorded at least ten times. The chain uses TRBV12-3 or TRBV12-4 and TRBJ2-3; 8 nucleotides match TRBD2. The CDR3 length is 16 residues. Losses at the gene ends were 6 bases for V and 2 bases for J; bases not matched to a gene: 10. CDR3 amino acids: CASSPAAGAFTDTQYF. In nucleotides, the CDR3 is TGTGCCAGCAGCCCCGCAGCGGGGGCTTTCACAGATACGCAGTATTTT.

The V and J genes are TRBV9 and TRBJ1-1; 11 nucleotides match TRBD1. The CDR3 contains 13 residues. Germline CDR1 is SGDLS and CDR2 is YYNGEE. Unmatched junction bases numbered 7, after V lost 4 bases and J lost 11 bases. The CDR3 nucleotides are TGTGCCAGCAGCACCGGGACAGGGGGTGAGGCTTTCTTT. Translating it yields CASSTGTGGEAFF. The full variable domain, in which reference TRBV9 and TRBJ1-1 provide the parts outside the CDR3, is DSGVTQTPKHLITATGQRVTLRCSPRSGDLSVYWYQQSLDQGLQFLIQYYNGEERAKGNILERFSAQQFPDLHSELNLSSLELGDSALYFCASSTGTGGEAFFGQGTRLTVV.

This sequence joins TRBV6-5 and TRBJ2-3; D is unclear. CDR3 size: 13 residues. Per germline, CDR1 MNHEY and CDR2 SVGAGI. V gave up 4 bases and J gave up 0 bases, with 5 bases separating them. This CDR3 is CASSFQSTDTQYF. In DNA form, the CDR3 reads TGTGCCAGCAGTTTTCAGAGCACAGATACGCAGTATTTT.

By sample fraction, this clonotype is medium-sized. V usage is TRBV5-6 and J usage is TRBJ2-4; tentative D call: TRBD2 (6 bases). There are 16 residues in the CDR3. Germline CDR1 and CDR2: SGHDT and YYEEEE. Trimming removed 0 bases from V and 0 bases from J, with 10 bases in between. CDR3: CASSLAGGVAKNIQYF. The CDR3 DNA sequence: TGTGCCAGCAGCTTGGCCGGGGGAGTAGCCAAAAACATTCAGTACTTC.

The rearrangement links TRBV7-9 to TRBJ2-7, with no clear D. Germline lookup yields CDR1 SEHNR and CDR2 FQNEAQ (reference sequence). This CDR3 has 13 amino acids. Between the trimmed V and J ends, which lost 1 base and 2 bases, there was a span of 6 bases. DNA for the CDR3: TGTGCCAGCAGCTTAGGTATAGCCTACGAGCAGTACTTC. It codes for CASSLGIAYEQYF.

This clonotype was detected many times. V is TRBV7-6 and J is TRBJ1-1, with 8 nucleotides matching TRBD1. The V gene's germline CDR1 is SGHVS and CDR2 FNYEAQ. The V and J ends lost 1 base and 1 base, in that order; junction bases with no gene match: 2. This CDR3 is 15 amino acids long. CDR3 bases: TGTGCCAGCAGCTTAGGCGGGACAGGGAACACTGAAGCTTTCTTT. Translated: CASSLGGTGNTEAFF. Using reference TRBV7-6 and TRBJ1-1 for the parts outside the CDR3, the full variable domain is GAGVSQSPRYKVTKRGQDVALRCDPISGHVSLYWYRQALGQGPEFLTYFNYEAQQDKSGLPNDRFSAERPEGSISTLTIQRTEQRDSAMYRCASSLGGTGNTEAFFGQGTRLTVV.

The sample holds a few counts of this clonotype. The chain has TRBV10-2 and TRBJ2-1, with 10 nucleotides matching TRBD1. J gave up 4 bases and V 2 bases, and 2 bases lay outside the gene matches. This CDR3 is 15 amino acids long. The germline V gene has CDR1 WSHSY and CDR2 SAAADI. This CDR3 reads CASSEGQGVYNEQFF. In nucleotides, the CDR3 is TGCGCCAGCAGTGAGGGACAGGGGGTATACAATGAGCAGTTCTTC.

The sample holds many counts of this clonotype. CDR3 sequence reads: CASSLSGRTTDTQYF. The DNA for the CDR3 is TGTGCCAGCAGTTTAAGCGGGAGGACGACAGATACGCAGTATTTT. The chain joins TRBV6-6 to TRBJ2-3, with 9 bases fitting TRBD2. Germline trimming cut 4 bases from V and 3 bases from J; bases unmatched to any gene: 5. The CDR3 is 15 amino acids. Germline CDR1 is MNHNY and CDR2 is SVGAGI (reference sequence).

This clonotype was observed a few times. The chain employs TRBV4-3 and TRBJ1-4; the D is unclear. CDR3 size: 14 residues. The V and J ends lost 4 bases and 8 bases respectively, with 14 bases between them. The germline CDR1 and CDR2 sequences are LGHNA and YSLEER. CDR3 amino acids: CASSPEWGVEKLFF. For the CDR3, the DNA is TGCGCCAGCAGCCCTGAATGGGGAGTAGAAAAACTGTTTTTT.

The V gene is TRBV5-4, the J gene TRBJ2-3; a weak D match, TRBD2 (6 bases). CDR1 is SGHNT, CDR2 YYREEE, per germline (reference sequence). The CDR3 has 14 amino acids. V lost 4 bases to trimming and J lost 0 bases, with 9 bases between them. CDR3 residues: CASSGSGSTDTQYF. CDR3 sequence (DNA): TGTGCCAGCAGCGGAAGCGGGAGCACAGATACGCAGTATTTT.

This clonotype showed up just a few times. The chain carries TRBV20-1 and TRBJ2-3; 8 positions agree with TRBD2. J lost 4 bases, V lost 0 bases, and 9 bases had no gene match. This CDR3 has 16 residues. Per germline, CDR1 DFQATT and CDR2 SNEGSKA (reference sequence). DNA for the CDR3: TGCAGTGCTAGAGATAACGGGAGGGCCCGCGCAGATACGCAGTATTTT. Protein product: CSARDNGRARADTQYF.

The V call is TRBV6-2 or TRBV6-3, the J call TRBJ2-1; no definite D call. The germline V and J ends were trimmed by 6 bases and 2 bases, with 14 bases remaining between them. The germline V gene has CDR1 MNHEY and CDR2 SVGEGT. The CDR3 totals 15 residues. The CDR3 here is CASRPYTGPYNEQFF. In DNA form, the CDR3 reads TGTGCCAGCAGACCGTACACCGGGCCCTACAATGAGCAGTTCTTC.

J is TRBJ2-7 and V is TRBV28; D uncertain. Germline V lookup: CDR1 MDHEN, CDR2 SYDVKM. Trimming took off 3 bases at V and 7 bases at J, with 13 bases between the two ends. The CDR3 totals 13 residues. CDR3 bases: TGTGCCAGCAGTTTCTTACGGGTCGGTGAGCAGTACTTC. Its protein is CASSFLRVGEQYF.

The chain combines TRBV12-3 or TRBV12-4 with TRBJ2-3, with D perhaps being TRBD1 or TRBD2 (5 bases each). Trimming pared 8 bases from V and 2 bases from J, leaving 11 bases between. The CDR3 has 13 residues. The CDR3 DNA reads TGTGCCAGCCGGGGCACGAACACAGATACGCAGTATTTT. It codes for CASRGTNTDTQYF.

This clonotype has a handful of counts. CDR3 sequence reads: CATSDLAGRRHNEQFF. DNA of the CDR3: TGTGCCACCAGTGATCTAGCGGGACGGAGGCACAATGAGCAGTTCTTC. The V and J genes are TRBV24-1 and TRBJ2-1; 9 bases agree with TRBD2. The CDR3 is 16 residues long. V lost 3 bases, J lost 5 bases, and 7 bases stayed unmatched. The V gene's germline CDR1 is KGHDR and CDR2 SFDVKD.

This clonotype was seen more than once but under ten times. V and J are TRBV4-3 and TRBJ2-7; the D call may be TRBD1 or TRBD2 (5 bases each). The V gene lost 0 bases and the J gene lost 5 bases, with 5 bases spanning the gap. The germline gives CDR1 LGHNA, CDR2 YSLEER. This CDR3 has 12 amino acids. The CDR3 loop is CASSQEGDEQYF. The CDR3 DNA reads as TGCGCCAGCAGCCAAGAGGGGGACGAGCAGTACTTC.

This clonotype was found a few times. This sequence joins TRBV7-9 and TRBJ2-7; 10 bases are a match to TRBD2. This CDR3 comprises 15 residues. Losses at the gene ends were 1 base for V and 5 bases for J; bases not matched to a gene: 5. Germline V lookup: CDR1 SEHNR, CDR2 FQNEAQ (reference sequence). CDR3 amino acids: CASSLVSSGSHEQYF. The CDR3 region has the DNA TGTGCCAGCAGCTTAGTTTCTAGCGGGAGCCACGAGCAGTACTTC.

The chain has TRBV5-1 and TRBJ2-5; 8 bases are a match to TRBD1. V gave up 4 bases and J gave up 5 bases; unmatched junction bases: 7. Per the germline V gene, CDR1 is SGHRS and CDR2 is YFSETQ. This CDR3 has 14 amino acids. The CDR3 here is CASSRWTGRETQYF. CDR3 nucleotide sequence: TGCGCCAGCAGCAGGTGGACAGGGAGGGAGACCCAGTACTTC.

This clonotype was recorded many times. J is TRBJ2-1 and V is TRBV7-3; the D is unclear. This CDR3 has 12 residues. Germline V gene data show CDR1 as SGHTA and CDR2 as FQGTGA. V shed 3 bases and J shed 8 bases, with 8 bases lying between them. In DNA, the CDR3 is TGTGCCAGCAGCTTGTCAGGCTATGAGCAGTTCTTC. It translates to CASSLSGYEQFF.

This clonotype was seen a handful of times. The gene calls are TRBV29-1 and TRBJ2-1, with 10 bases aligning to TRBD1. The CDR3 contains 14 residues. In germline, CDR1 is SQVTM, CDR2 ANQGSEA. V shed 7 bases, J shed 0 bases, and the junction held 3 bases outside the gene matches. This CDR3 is CSGDRGLSYNEQFF. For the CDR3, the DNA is TGCAGCGGGGACAGGGGCCTCTCCTACAATGAGCAGTTCTTC.

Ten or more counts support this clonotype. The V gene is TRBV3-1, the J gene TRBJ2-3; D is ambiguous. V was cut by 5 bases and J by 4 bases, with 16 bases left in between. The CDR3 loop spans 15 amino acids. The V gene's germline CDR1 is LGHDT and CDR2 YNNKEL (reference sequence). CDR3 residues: CASSSLINGPDTQYF. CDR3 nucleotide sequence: TGTGCCAGCAGCTCTCTTATTAACGGGCCAGATACGCAGTATTTT.

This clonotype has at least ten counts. The CDR3 nucleotides are TGTGCCAGCAGTGATCGGGAGCGGGGGGGCCGTGCGCAGTATTTT. It translates to CASSDRERGGRAQYF. V gene TRBV6-1 combines with J gene TRBJ2-3; TRBD2 agrees at 10 bases. Germline V gene sequence: CDR1 MNHNS, CDR2 SASEGT. The CDR3 loop spans 15 amino acids. The V and J ends lost 3 bases and 10 bases, in that order; junction bases with no gene match: 10.